Listed here are 8 T cell receptor beta chains from one sample, sequenced in a study of cytomegalovirus exposure and HLA in healthy donors. Primers: 60 Vbeta forward and 13 Jbeta reverse. TCRdb's copy holds only in-frame clones and misses some; the assay was immunoSEQ multiplex PCR. The table lists 150,000 to 200,000 clones, 70% to 80% of them singletons. Sequencing was performed on PBMCs. The receptors were gathered from a man aged 18 to 29 in good health and CMV-seropositive.

The rearrangement links TRBV5-1 to TRBJ2-7, with D maybe TRBD2 (7 bases). V was clipped by 1 base and J by 3 bases, with 14 bases between them. The CDR3 runs 15 residues. Germline V gene data show CDR1 as SGHRS and CDR2 as YFSETQ. As DNA, the CDR3 is TGCGCCAGCAGCTTGATAAGGGGGGGGAACTACGAGCAGTACTTC. Amino acids: CASSLIRGGNYEQYF.

V gene TRBV28 combines with J gene TRBJ1-3; 8 nucleotides match TRBD1. The junction had 13 bases not matched to a gene; V was cut back by 3 bases and J by 0 bases. Germline V gene data show CDR1 as MDHEN and CDR2 as SYDVKM. The CDR3 is 19 amino acids. The CDR3 here is CASSFDRGRRGDSGNTIYF. The CDR3 DNA sequence: TGTGCCAGCAGTTTCGACAGGGGCCGACGGGGGGACTCTGGAAACACCATATATTTT.

This clone was counted once. The gene calls are TRBV7-8 and TRBJ1-1; D not certain. The V end was cut by 5 bases, the J end by 0 bases, with 10 bases between. The germline V gene has CDR1 SGHVS and CDR2 FQNEAQ. This CDR3 has 14 amino acids. The DNA for the CDR3 is TGTGCCAGCAGCCTGACACCCATGAACACTGAAGCTTTCTTT. This gives the protein CASSLTPMNTEAFF.

The chain is built from TRBV9 and TRBJ2-3, with D possibly TRBD2 on 7 matching bases. Trimming removed 3 bases from V and 2 bases from J, with 16 bases in between. The germline CDR1 and CDR2 sequences are SGDLS and YYNGEE. This CDR3 has 16 amino acids. The CDR3 reads CASSGSGGAHTDTQYF. The DNA of the CDR3 is TGTGCCAGCAGCGGTAGTGGGGGGGCCCACACAGATACGCAGTATTTT. The complete variable domain, with remaining parts taken from reference TRBV9 and TRBJ2-3, reads DSGVTQTPKHLITATGQRVTLRCSPRSGDLSVYWYQQSLDQGLQFLIQYYNGEERAKGNILERFSAQQFPDLHSELNLSSLELGDSALYFCASSGSGGAHTDTQYFGPGTRLTVL.

The J gene is TRBJ2-2, the V gene TRBV19; weak D call: TRBD1 (6 bases). Germline CDR1 and CDR2: LNHDA and SQIVND (reference sequence). This CDR3 is 16 amino acids long. V lost 9 bases, J lost 2 bases, and 19 bases lay in between. Here the CDR3 reads CARLVGAHQNTGELFF. In DNA, the CDR3 is TGTGCCAGGCTAGTGGGGGCCCATCAAAACACCGGGGAGCTGTTTTTT.

The chain combines TRBV10-1 with TRBJ2-1; 15 bases agree with TRBD2. There are 18 residues in the CDR3. The V gene's germline CDR1 is WNHNN and CDR2 SYGVQD (reference sequence). V shed 6 bases and J 9 bases; nucleotides not matched to a gene: 15. The CDR3 DNA is TGCGCCAGCAGCCTATCCCCGGGACTAGCGGGAGGACCGGGTGAGCAGTTCTTC. Encoded protein: CASSLSPGLAGGPGEQFF.

V is TRBV29-1 and J is TRBJ2-1; 9 bases align to TRBD1. Germline V CDR1 and CDR2: SQVTM, ANQGSEA. The junction had 8 bases not matched to a gene; V was cut back by 2 bases and J by 9 bases. CDR3 size: 14 residues. The DNA of the CDR3 is TGCAGCGTTGAATCGGACAGGGGTCTCGGTGAGCAGTTCTTC. Amino acid sequence: CSVESDRGLGEQFF.

The chain links TRBV4-1 to TRBJ2-2, with D hard to call. There are 16 residues in the CDR3. V gave up 1 base and J gave up 6 bases, with 15 bases separating them. Germline V CDR1 and CDR2: MGHRA, YSYEKL. The CDR3 DNA reads TGCGCCAGCAGCCAAGCCCAGCGCTTCCCAGCCGGGGAGCTGTTTTTT. This translates into CASSQAQRFPAGELFF.